Listed below are T cell receptor beta chains from one sample, sequenced in a study of spatial heterogeneity in lung cancer. One entry per CDR3 protein results from TCRdb running MiXCR on the 5' RACE reads. This sample yields 45,000 or so distinct CDR3 sequences, of which over 9.5% are seen a single time; 42% belongs to the top ten. Sequenced material: PBMCs, taken at surgery. Receptors originate from a female donor with early-stage non-small cell lung cancer. The CDR3 runs from the conserved cysteine through the conserved F or W.

J gene: TRBJ2-1; V gene: TRBV2; CDR3 protein: CASSPFGAGYNEQFF
J gene: TRBJ2-3; V gene: TRBV27; CDR3 protein: CASSLWQSTDTQYF
J gene: TRBJ1-4; V gene: TRBV5-5; CDR3 protein: CASSLQTWTGTTNEKLFF
J gene: TRBJ1-1; V gene: TRBV5-6; CDR3 protein: CASRGRGVMNTEAFF
J gene: TRBJ1-5; V gene: TRBV5-1; CDR3 protein: CASSLEGNANQPQHF
J gene: TRBJ2-1; V gene: TRBV20-1; CDR3 protein: CSAPRGTASYNEQFF
J gene: TRBJ2-3; V gene: TRBV7-2; CDR3 protein: CASSLVTVTDTQYF
J gene: TRBJ2-3; V gene: TRBV20-1; CDR3 protein: CSAKESTDTQYF
J gene: TRBJ2-2; V gene: TRBV24-1; CDR3 protein: CATSANLDTGELFF
J gene: TRBJ2-3; V gene: TRBV5-6; CDR3 protein: CASSRWTTDTQYF